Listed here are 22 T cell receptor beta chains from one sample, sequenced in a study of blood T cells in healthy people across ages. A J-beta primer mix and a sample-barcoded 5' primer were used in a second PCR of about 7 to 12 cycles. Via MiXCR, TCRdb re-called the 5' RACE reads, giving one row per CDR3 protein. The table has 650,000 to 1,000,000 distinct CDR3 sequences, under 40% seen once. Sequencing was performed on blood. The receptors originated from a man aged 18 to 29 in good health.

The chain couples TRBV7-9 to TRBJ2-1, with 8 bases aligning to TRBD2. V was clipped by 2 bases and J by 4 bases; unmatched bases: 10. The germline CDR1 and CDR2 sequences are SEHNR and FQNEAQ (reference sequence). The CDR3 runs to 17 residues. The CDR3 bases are TGTGCCAGCAGCTTACCCCGCAGACTAGCGATGTACAATGAGCAGTTCTTC. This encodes CASSLPRRLAMYNEQFF.

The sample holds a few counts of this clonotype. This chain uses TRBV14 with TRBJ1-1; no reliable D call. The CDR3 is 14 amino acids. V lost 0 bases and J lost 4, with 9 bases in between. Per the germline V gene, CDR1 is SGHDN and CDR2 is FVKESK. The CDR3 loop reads CASSQERATTEAFF. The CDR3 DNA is TGTGCCAGCAGCCAAGAGCGGGCAACCACTGAAGCTTTCTTT.

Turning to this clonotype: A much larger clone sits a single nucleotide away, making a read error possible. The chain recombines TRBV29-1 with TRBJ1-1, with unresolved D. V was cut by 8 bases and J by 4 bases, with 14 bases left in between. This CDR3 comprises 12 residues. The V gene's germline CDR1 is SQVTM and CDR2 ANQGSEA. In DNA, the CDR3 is TGCAGCCATAGAGCGGTGAGCACTGAAGCTTTCTTT. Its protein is CSHRAVSTEAFF.

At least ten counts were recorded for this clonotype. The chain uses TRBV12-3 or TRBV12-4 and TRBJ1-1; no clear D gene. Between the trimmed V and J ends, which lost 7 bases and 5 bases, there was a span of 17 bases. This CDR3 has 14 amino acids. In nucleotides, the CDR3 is TGTGCCAGCACCTCGCCCTCCACGAGGACTGAAGCTTTCTTT. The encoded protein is CASTSPSTRTEAFF.

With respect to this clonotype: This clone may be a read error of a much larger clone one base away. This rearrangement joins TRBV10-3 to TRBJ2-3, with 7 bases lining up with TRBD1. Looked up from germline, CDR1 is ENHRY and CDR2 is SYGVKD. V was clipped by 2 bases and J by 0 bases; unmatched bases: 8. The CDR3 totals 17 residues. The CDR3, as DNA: TGTGCCATCAGTGAGCCGCCTGGGACAGTTAGCACAGATACGCAGTATTTT. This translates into CAISEPPGTVSTDTQYF.

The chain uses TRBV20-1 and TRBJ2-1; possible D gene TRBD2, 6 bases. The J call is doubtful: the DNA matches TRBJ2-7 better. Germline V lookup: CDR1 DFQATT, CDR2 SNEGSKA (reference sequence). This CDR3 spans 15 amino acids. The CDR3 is CSARDRGLAYNEQYF. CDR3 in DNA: TGCAGTGCTAGAGATCGGGGTCTAGCGTACAATGAGCAGTACTTC.

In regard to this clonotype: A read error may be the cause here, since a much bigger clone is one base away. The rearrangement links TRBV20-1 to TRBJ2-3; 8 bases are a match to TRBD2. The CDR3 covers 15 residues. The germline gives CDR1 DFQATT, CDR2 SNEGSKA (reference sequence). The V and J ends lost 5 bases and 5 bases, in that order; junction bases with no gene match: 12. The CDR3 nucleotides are TGCAGTGCTTCCCAGGTAGCGGGGACCGGAGATACGCAGTATTTT. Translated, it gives CSASQVAGTGDTQYF.

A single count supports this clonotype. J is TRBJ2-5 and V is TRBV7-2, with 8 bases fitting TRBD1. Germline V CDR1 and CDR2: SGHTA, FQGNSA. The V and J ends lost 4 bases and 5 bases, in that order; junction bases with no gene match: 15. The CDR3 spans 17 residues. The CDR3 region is CASSSQSLTGAGETQYF. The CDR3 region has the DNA TGTGCCAGCAGCTCTCAAAGCCTGACAGGGGCGGGGGAGACCCAGTACTTC.

The CDR3 loop is CASSATGDHGYTF. As DNA, the CDR3 is TGTGCCAGCAGCGCTACAGGGGACCATGGCTACACCTTC. The chain employs TRBV9 and TRBJ1-2; 7 bases agree with TRBD1. V lost 3 bases, J lost 6 bases, and 5 bases stayed unmatched. Germline V gene lookup returns CDR1 SGDLS and CDR2 YYNGEE. This CDR3 has 13 residues.

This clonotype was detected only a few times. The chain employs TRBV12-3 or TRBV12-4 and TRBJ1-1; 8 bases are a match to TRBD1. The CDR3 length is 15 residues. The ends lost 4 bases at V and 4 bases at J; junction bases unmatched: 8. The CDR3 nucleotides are TGTGCCAGCAGTTATCAGGGGGCGAGGGGCACTGAAGCTTTCTTT. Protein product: CASSYQGARGTEAFF.

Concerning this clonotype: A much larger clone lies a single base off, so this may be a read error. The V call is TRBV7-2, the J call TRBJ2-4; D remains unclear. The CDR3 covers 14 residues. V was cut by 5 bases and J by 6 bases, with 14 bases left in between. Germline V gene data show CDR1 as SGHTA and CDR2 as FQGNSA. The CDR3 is CASSVEPGRNIQYF. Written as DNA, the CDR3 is TGTGCCAGCAGCGTTGAGCCGGGCAGAAACATTCAGTACTTC.

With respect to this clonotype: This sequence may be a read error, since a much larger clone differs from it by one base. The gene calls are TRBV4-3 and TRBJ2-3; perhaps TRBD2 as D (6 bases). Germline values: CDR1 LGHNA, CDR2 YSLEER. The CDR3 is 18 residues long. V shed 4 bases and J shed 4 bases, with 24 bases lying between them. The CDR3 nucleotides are TGCGCCAGCAGCCTTAGACACCCAATAACGGGGGAGGCAGATACGCAGTATTTT. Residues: CASSLRHPITGEADTQYF.

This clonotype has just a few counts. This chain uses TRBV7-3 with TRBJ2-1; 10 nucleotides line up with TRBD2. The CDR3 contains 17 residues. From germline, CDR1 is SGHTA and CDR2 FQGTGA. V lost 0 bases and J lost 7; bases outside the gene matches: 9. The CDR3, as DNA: TGTGCCAGCAGCTTAACGGGGGCAGCGGGGGGGCGTAATGAGCAGTTCTTC. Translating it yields CASSLTGAAGGRNEQFF.

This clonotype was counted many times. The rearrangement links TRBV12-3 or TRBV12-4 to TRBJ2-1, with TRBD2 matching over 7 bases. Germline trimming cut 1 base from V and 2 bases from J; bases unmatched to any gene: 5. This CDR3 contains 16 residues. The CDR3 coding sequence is TGTGCCAGCAGTTTAGAGCGGGGAATAACCTACAATGAGCAGTTCTTC. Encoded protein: CASSLERGITYNEQFF.

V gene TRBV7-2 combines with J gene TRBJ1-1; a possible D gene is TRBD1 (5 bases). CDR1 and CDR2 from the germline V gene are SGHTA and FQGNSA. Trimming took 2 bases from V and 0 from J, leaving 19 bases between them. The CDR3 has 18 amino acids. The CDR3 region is CASSLWGRGADMNTEAFF. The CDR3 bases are TGTGCCAGCAGCTTATGGGGTAGGGGAGCCGACATGAACACTGAAGCTTTCTTT.

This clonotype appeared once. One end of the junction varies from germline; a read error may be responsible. In DNA, the CDR3 is TGTGCCGGCAGTTTGCAGGGATCCACCGGGGTAGCCAAAAACATTCAGTACTTC. It encodes CAGSLQGSTGVAKNIQYF. The rearrangement joins TRBV12-3 or TRBV12-4 to TRBJ2-4, with D perhaps being TRBD1 or TRBD2 (5 bases each). The CDR3 is 18 amino acids.

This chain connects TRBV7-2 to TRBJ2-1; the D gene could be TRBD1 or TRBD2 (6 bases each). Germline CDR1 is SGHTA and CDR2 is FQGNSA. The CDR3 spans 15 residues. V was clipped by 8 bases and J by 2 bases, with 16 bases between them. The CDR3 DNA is TGTGCCAGCGGAGGGGGACCGCTGGCCTACAATGAGCAGTTCTTC. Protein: CASGGGPLAYNEQFF.

The CDR3 DNA sequence: TGTGCCATCAACAAGCAGGGACAGGGTGTCCACGAGCAGTACTTC. Its protein is CAINKQGQGVHEQYF. The chain employs TRBV10-3 and TRBJ2-4, with 9 bases that match TRBD1. The J call may be wrong; the DNA end is better matched by TRBJ2-7. Germline lookup yields CDR1 ENHRY and CDR2 SYGVKD. The CDR3 is 15 residues long.

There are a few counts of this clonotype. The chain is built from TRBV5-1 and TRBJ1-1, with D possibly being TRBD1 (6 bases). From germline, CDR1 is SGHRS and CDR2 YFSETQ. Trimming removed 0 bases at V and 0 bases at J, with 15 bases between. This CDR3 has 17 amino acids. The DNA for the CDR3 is TGCGCCAGCAGCTTGGCTAACTTACAGGGATTGAACACTGAAGCTTTCTTT. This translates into CASSLANLQGLNTEAFF.

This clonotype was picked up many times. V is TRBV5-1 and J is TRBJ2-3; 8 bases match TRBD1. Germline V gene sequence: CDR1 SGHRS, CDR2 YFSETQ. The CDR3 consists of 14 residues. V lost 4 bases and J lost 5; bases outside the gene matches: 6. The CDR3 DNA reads TGCGCCAGCAGCCCAGGACAGGGAGGAGATACGCAGTATTTT. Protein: CASSPGQGGDTQYF.

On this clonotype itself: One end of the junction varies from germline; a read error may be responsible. In DNA form, the CDR3 reads TGTGCCGGCAGTTTAGCGAAAAGAACCCTGAACACTGAAGCTTTCTTT. Its translation: CAGSLAKRTLNTEAFF. The rearrangement joins TRBV12-3 or TRBV12-4 to TRBJ1-1; D gene unclear. The CDR3 has 16 residues.

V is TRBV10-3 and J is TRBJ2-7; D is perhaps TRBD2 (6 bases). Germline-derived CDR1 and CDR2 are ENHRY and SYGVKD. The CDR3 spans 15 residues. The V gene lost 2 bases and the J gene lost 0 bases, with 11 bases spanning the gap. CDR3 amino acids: CAISEGEVSSYEQYF. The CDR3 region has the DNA TGTGCCATCAGTGAGGGGGAGGTCTCCTCCTACGAGCAGTACTTC.